This T cell receptor (beta chain) was recorded in a study of post-analysis software for immune sequencing data. Points from the study as a whole: The study found TRBV5-6, TRBV5-1 and TRBV20-1 among five or six TRBV segments more frequent in patients than controls. Controls showed significantly higher normalized Chao1 diversity than did multiple sclerosis patients.

For this clonotype: What it recognizes is unknown.

Germline CDR1 is MNHEY and CDR2 is SVGAGI. This CDR3 has 15 residues. V shed 2 bases and J 13 bases; nucleotides not matched to a gene: 14. Unique-molecular-identifier-tagged TCR beta cDNA libraries were used. T cells, roughly 0.85 to 10 million of them, yielded a few hundred thousand cDNA molecules. TCRdb reprocessed the PCR reads with MiXCR, giving one entry per CDR3 protein. This table holds about 500,000 distinct CDR3 sequences, roughly 45% found once. The rearrangement joins TRBV6-5 to TRBJ2-4, with 7 nucleotides matching TRBD2. The sequenced sample consisted of blood. The receptor comes from a girl aged 10-17 years with multiple sclerosis. The CDR3 DNA reads as TGTGCCAGCAGTTACGCGGGACGGGGGGTGGGTGAGCAGTACTTC. Protein product: CASSYAGRGVGEQYF.